This TCR beta chain appears in the sequencing data of a study of CD4+ T cells in melanoma. Study-wide findings and caveats: Neoantigen-specific CD4+ T cells in melanoma reportedly had diverse differentiation states.

TCRdb's table, derived via immunoSEQ multiplex PCR, lists solely in-frame clones and lacks some. The repertoire holds about 50,000 clones, with roughly nine tenths as singletons. On this clone: Its antigen is unidentified.

Germline lookup yields CDR1 LNHNV and CDR2 YYDKDF (reference sequence). The germline V and J ends were trimmed by 4 bases and 5 bases, with 15 bases remaining between them. CDR3 length: 15 residues. Sequenced material: peripheral blood. This receptor was taken from a human donor with melanoma. The V call is TRBV15, the J call TRBJ1-5; D ambiguous. The CDR3 sequence is CATSTGGGLYQPQHF. The CDR3 DNA sequence: TGTGCCACCAGCACCGGAGGAGGGTTGTATCAGCCCCAGCATTTT.